This passage covers 16 T cell receptor beta chains from one sample sequenced in a study of blood T cell repertoires in COVID-19. The table came from immunoSEQ multiplex PCR; TCRdb's copy has only in-frame clones and leaves some out. This repertoire shows over 250,000 clones, 88% found once; its top ten account for around 0.8%. Sequencing was performed on peripheral blood. The receptors were gathered from a woman younger than 45 with acute or convalescent COVID-19.

This rearrangement joins TRBV7-9 to TRBJ2-1; 8 nucleotides agree with TRBD1. The trim removed 1 base at V and 10 bases at J, leaving 0 bases unmatched. CDR1 and CDR2 (germline): SEHNR, FQNEAQ (reference sequence). The CDR3 is made up of 12 amino acids. The CDR3 here is CASSLGTGEQFF. The CDR3 nucleotides are TGTGCCAGCAGCTTAGGGACAGGGGAGCAGTTCTTC.

The chain uses TRBV15 and TRBJ1-3; a possible D gene is TRBD1 (6 bases). The CDR3 extends over 14 amino acids. V was clipped by 1 base and J by 6 bases, with 10 bases between them. Germline assignment: CDR1 LNHNV and CDR2 YYDKDF (reference sequence). CDR3 coding DNA: TGTGCCACCAGCAGAGCACAGGGTTTAAACACCATATATTTT. This gives the protein CATSRAQGLNTIYF. Variable domain in full (rest from reference TRBV15 and TRBJ1-3): DAMVIQNPRYQVTQFGKPVTLSCSQTLNHNVMYWYQQKSSQAPKLLFHYYDKDFNNEADTPDNFQSRRPNTSFCFLDIRSPGLGDTAMYLCATSRAQGLNTIYFGEGSWLTVV.

V and J are TRBV9 and TRBJ2-7; D possibly corresponds to TRBD2 (6 bases). The V end lost 0 bases, the J end lost 1 base, and 8 bases lay between the germline ends. Germline CDR1 and CDR2: SGDLS and YYNGEE. This CDR3 has 14 residues. CDR3 sequence: CASSVAGTSYEQYF. CDR3 coding DNA: TGTGCCAGCAGCGTAGCAGGGACTTCCTACGAGCAGTACTTC.

The rearrangement uses TRBV6-1 and TRBJ2-1, with TRBD2 matching 10 bases. The germline gives CDR1 MNHNS, CDR2 SASEGT. CDR3 length equals 16 residues. The V and J ends lost 1 base and 4 bases, in that order; junction bases with no gene match: 4. This CDR3 is CASSEEGLAPYNEQFF. CDR3 DNA: TGTGCCAGCAGTGAAGAGGGACTAGCGCCTTACAATGAGCAGTTCTTC.

This chain links TRBV6-6 with TRBJ2-3, with 7 bases that match TRBD1. J lost 5 bases, V lost 8 bases, and 10 bases had no gene match. The CDR3 sequence is 14 residues long. Looked up from germline, CDR1 is MNHNY and CDR2 is SVGAGI (reference sequence). CDR3 sequence: CASSYRDSLDTQYF. CDR3 DNA sequence: TGTGCCAGCTCCTACCGGGACAGCTTAGATACGCAGTATTTT.

The DNA of the CDR3 is TGTGCCTGGAGTGTTGGACAGGGGTCTACCTACGAGCAGTACTTC. Residues: CAWSVGQGSTYEQYF. The V gene is TRBV30, the J gene TRBJ2-7; 9 bases line up with TRBD1. This CDR3 contains 15 residues. Germline V gives CDR1 GTSNPN, CDR2 SVGIG (reference sequence). The V gene end was trimmed by 0 bases and the J gene end by 2 bases; junction bases not matched to a gene: 5.

V usage is TRBV19 and J usage is TRBJ2-1; 10 nucleotides align to TRBD2. The CDR3 covers 14 residues. Germline-derived CDR1 and CDR2 are LNHDA and SQIVND (reference sequence). J lost 9 bases, V lost 6 bases, and 8 bases had no gene match. The chain's CDR3 is CASSLLAGVGEQFF. As DNA, the CDR3 is TGTGCCAGTAGCCTCCTAGCGGGAGTGGGTGAGCAGTTCTTC.

V usage is TRBV29-1 and J usage is TRBJ2-7; weak D call: TRBD1 (5 bases). V lost 0 bases to trimming and J lost 5 bases, with 14 bases between them. The V gene's germline CDR1 is SQVTM and CDR2 ANQGSEA. The CDR3 totals 14 residues. The DNA for the CDR3 is TGCAGCGTTGAAGAATTCGGCAGGGCGGACGAGCAGTACTTC. It codes for CSVEEFGRADEQYF.

The CDR3 DNA reads TGTGCCACCAGGAAGAGCGGGAGCACAGATACGCAGTATTTT. This codes for CATRKSGSTDTQYF. The chain employs TRBV24-1 and TRBJ2-3, with D maybe TRBD2 (6 bases). This CDR3 has 14 amino acids. Germline lookup yields CDR1 KGHDR and CDR2 SFDVKD. Trimming stripped 7 bases from V and 0 bases from J, with 10 bases between.

The chain recombines TRBV6-5 with TRBJ2-1, with 9 bases that match TRBD2. V dropped 7 bases and J dropped 7; count of bases not matched to a gene: 8. This CDR3 is built from 14 residues. CDR1 is MNHEY, CDR2 SVGAGI, per germline. CDR3 DNA sequence: TGTGCCAGCACGGGGCGGGAGGGCAAGAATGAGCAGTTCTTC. Translated, it gives CASTGREGKNEQFF.

V is TRBV9 and J is TRBJ1-2; 9 bases fit TRBD1. Germline assignment: CDR1 SGDLS and CDR2 YYNGEE. V shed 3 bases, J shed 2 bases, and the junction held 2 bases outside the gene matches. This CDR3 is 14 amino acids long. The CDR3: CASSAQGANYGYTF. Written as DNA, the CDR3 is TGTGCCAGCAGCGCACAGGGGGCAAACTATGGCTACACCTTC.

The V call is TRBV3-1 (or the pseudogene TRBV3-2), the J call TRBJ1-2, with D possibly being TRBD1 (5 bases). The V and J ends lost 5 bases and 3 bases respectively, with 10 bases between them. The CDR3 runs 13 residues. CDR1 LGHDT and CDR2 YNNKEL come from the germline V gene (reference sequence). The CDR3 bases are TGTGCCAGCAGCGGTGACAGATACTATGGCTACACCTTC. Amino acids: CASSGDRYYGYTF.

The chain links TRBV19 to TRBJ2-5; D may be TRBD2 (5 bases). The germline V gene has CDR1 LNHDA and CDR2 SQIVND (reference sequence). Trimming shortened V by 3 bases and J by 5 bases, and 13 bases separated the two germline ends. CDR3 size: 14 residues. The DNA of the CDR3 is TGTGCCAGTAGTATTTCCCGGGGAGTGGAGACCCAGTACTTC. Translated, it gives CASSISRGVETQYF.

V is TRBV6-5 and J is TRBJ2-7; maybe TRBD2 (5 bases). The ends were cut back, 0 bases at V and 3 bases at J, with 6 bases in the middle. The CDR3 runs to 13 residues. Germline V gene sequence: CDR1 MNHEY, CDR2 SVGAGI. CDR3 sequence (DNA): TGTGCCAGCAGTTACTCAGGGAGCTACGAGCAGTACTTC. Translating gives CASSYSGSYEQYF.

The table lists this clone with a count of one. This chain joins TRBV7-9 and TRBJ2-3; 13 bases align to TRBD2. CDR1 is SEHNR and CDR2 is FQNEAQ in the germline V gene (reference sequence). CDR3 length: 16 residues. The V segment lost 5 bases and the J segment 5 bases; nucleotides outside the gene matches: 7. The DNA of the CDR3 is TGTGCCAGCAGCCCAACTAGCGGGAGGGCCGGAGATACGCAGTATTTT. The encoded protein is CASSPTSGRAGDTQYF.

The rearrangement joins TRBV30 to TRBJ2-7; D may be TRBD1 (5 bases). The V gene's germline CDR1 is GTSNPN and CDR2 SVGIG (reference sequence). The germline V and J ends were trimmed by 1 base and 3 bases, with 7 bases remaining between them. The CDR3 sequence is 12 residues long. The CDR3 DNA is TGTGCCTGGAGTGGCAGGGACTACGAGCAGTACTTC. Residues: CAWSGRDYEQYF.